The 2 T cell receptor beta chains in this list originate from one sample, sequenced in a study of T cells expressing NK-cell markers (dated by TCRdb to the early 2020s). Receptor amplification or capture employed 5' RACE. The run used an Illumina HiSeq 2000. TCRdb reprocessed the public reads and reports one entry per CDR3 protein sequence, without DNA. The table for this sample shows more than 400,000 distinct CDR3 sequences. The ten most abundant clones make up less than 7.5% of the sample. The sample was blood T cells: a sorted CD56 or NKG2C T cell subset, CD4+ or CD8+ T cells, or bulk PBMC T cells (not recorded which). The source of these receptors is a woman between 18 and 75 years old in good health.

The rearrangement joins TRBV15 to TRBJ1-1. The CDR3 totals 17 residues. Germline V CDR1 and CDR2: LNHNV, YYDKDF (reference sequence). CDR3 residues: CATSRDTGEAMNTEAFF.

This sequence joins TRBV9 and TRBJ1-2; lacking DNA, the TRBD1 call made by TCRdb goes unchecked. CDR1 is SGDLS, CDR2 YYNGEE, per germline. The CDR3 contains 14 residues. CDR3 amino acids: CASSGDSFGAGYTF.